A selection of T cell receptor beta chains follows, all from one sample in a study of Tregs in tolerant kidney transplant recipients. Profiled with immunoSEQ multiplex PCR; TCRdb holds only in-frame clones, not every one. The table shows 50,000 to 80,000 clones, with roughly 98% occurring only once. The sample was Tregs from blood, taken before the transplant. All receptors come from a human donor who received a combined kidney and bone marrow transplant. Each CDR3 is given with its conserved first and last residue.

v_gene,CDR3aa
TRBV25-1,CASSRTGSRYEQYF
TRBV19,CASKRHQVRGYTF
TRBV19,CASTGTGYNSPLHF
TRBV30,CAWSLAGGEFF
TRBV11-3,CASSQGLVRGRETQYF
TRBV5-1,CASSPVRLGEETQYF
TRBV19,CASHASGTGFYGYTF
TRBV5-1,CASSEWGQGSYEQYF
TRBV2,CASRIRGLTEAFF
TRBV15,CATSRRGGGTYEQYF
TRBV7-3,CASSLTSQGPGNTIYF
TRBV7-2,CASSLMDRINEKLFF
TRBV11-2,CASSLDSMGRGLEQFF
TRBV7-2,CASSLITGAGNTIYF
TRBV7-2,CASSYSGTSGDLQYF
TRBV7-2,CASSLGLAGADGETQYF
TRBV28,CASKPDRGYSGANVLTF
TRBV18,CASSPTGTGAYEQYF
TRBV19,CATQRGQGAVGYTF
TRBV1,CTSSLGTSTGELFF
TRBV5-5,CASSLLTTIYEQYF
TRBV6-1,CASSWDFTDTQYF
TRBV5-1,CASSFTGYPSSGANVLTF
TRBV7-8,CASSLAGTGESYEQYF
TRBV27,CASSLTMFAGGTQYF
TRBV5-8,CASSLYSHNEQFF
TRBV5-1,CASSPGLAASTDTQYF
TRBV29-1,CSVEDIKDRVGGYTF
TRBV9,CASRHSTGPRLYYEQFF
TRBV5-1,CASSFPGDGSSYNEQFF
TRBV5-1,CASSLVAGQAGELFF
TRBV6-6,CASTPHGRGGRNEQYF
TRBV5-1,CASSLGELYTEAFF
TRBV18,CASSPPGLAGGPENEQFF
TRBV2,CASSGLAVHNEQFF
TRBV5-4,CASSPRGGSLEQYF
TRBV2,CASIRTSGVNEQFF
TRBV19,CASSIIGNTEAFF
TRBV9,CASSVAGGYGYTF
TRBV2,CASSGRRDNYGYTF
TRBV19,CASSPGQGVPGYTF
TRBV18,CASSLGPGVFNGYTF
TRBV11-2,CASSSNEKLFF
TRBV7-2,CASSLGLAGGHDEQYF
TRBV5-1,CASSPGGQGGSPLHF
TRBV5-5,CASSPDRRLAYEQYF
TRBV28,CASSFGAAGKNIQYF
TRBV7-2,CASSSVSSYEQYF
TRBV18,CASSQLGGQGYEAFF
TRBV11-3,CASRDRGVGEQFF
TRBV11-2,CASSRGGTGTTVRRSFF
TRBV5-1,CASSPRGRAYEQYF
TRBV23-1,CASSQSRSGTLMSTGELFF
TRBV14,CASSQLGGYTEAFF
TRBV7-9,CASRRAGQDKYSNQPQHF